The 11 T cell receptor beta chains presented below share a single source sample, sequenced in a study of patients and donors after allogeneic stem cell transplantation. TCRdb re-called the RT-PCR reads with MiXCR, one entry per CDR3 protein. Of roughly 880,000 distinct CDR3 sequences in the sample, over 15% were seen once. The specimen sequenced was blood, either unsorted or a sorted T cell fraction (not recorded which). The receptors stem from a human donor who was either an allogeneic HSCT recipient or a stem cell or donor lymphocyte infusion donor (not recorded which). It is not recorded whose cells these are; they may come from a transplant donor.

The chain has TRBV4-3 and TRBJ2-7, with D unclear. The germline V and J ends were trimmed by 0 bases and 0 bases, with 12 bases remaining between them. The germline V gene has CDR1 LGHNA and CDR2 YSLEER. The CDR3 consists of 16 residues. The DNA of the CDR3 is TGCGCCAGCAGCCAAGACTCAGAGACGTACTCCTACGAGCAGTACTTC. Translation gives CASSQDSETYSYEQYF.

The chain employs TRBV15 and TRBJ2-5; TRBD2 matches 11 bases. The CDR3 has 16 residues. V trimming: 1 base; J trimming: 5 bases; junction bases outside the gene matches: 6. Germline values: CDR1 LNHNV, CDR2 YYDKDF (reference sequence). In DNA form, the CDR3 reads TGTGCCACCAGCAGAGCGCCACTAGCGGGAGTGGAGACCCAGTACTTC. This encodes CATSRAPLAGVETQYF. Together with reference TRBV15 and TRBJ2-5, the CDR3 gives the full variable domain: DAMVIQNPRYQVTQFGKPVTLSCSQTLNHNVMYWYQQKSSQAPKLLFHYYDKDFNNEADTPDNFQSRRPNTSFCFLDIRSPGLGDTAMYLCATSRAPLAGVETQYFGPGTRLLVL.

The rearrangement links TRBV12-3 or TRBV12-4 to TRBJ2-5, with 7 nucleotides matching TRBD2. V lost 5 bases, J lost 5 bases, and 14 bases stayed unmatched. The length of the CDR3 is 16 residues. The CDR3, as DNA: TGTGCCAGCAGTCCGGCCGGGCCCGGGGGGAAGGAGACCCAGTACTTC. This sequence encodes CASSPAGPGGKETQYF.

This clonotype was observed a handful of times. CDR3 amino acids: CSARDRTAIYEQYF. DNA for the CDR3: TGCAGTGCTAGAGACCGGACAGCGATATACGAGCAGTACTTC. The chain employs TRBV20-1 and TRBJ2-7; tentatively, D is TRBD1 (6 bases). Per the germline V gene, CDR1 is DFQATT and CDR2 is SNEGSKA (reference sequence). There are 14 residues in the CDR3. V shed 0 bases and J shed 4 bases, with 13 bases lying between them.

The table lists this clonotype with many counts. This chain links TRBV12-3 or TRBV12-4 with TRBJ2-1; D gene ambiguous. The germline V and J ends were trimmed by 4 bases and 8 bases, with 6 bases remaining between them. The length of the CDR3 is 11 residues. In nucleotides, the CDR3 is TGTGCCAGCAGTTCTGGCTATGAGCAGTTCTTC. This encodes CASSSGYEQFF.

The J gene is TRBJ2-1, the V gene TRBV6-1; either TRBD1 or TRBD2 may fit D (6 bases each). Germline CDR1 reads MNHNS; CDR2 reads SASEGT. Trimming took off 5 bases at V and 7 bases at J, with 15 bases between the two ends. The CDR3 length is 14 residues. The CDR3 loop is CASSPRGGPNEQFF. The CDR3, as DNA: TGTGCCAGCAGTCCTCGAGGGGGGCCTAATGAGCAGTTCTTC.

There are a few counts of this clonotype. The gene calls are TRBV20-1 and TRBJ1-2, with TRBD1 as a possible D gene (6 bases). The CDR3 is 11 residues long. V lost 4 bases and J 9 bases, leaving 12 bases between the germline ends. CDR1 and CDR2 (germline): DFQATT, SNEGSKA (reference sequence). The CDR3 DNA sequence: TGCAGTGCTATGCTACAGGGCCGCTACACCTTC. Protein product: CSAMLQGRYTF.

This clonotype showed up just a few times. The V gene is TRBV20-1, the J gene TRBJ2-3; TRBD2 matches at 10 bases. The CDR3 has 15 amino acids. Germline trimming cut 0 bases from V and 4 bases from J; bases unmatched to any gene: 4. Germline CDR1 and CDR2: DFQATT and SNEGSKA (reference sequence). The CDR3 DNA reads TGCAGTGCTAGAGACAGCGGGGGGGCTGCAGATACGCAGTATTTT. Its protein product is CSARDSGGAADTQYF.

This clonotype occurred a few times. The CDR3 here is CSARIGAKNIQYF. CDR3 coding DNA: TGCAGTGCTAGGATAGGGGCCAAAAACATTCAGTACTTC. V usage is TRBV20-1 and J usage is TRBJ2-4, with D hard to call. The CDR3 has 13 residues. Germline V gene lookup returns CDR1 DFQATT and CDR2 SNEGSKA (reference sequence). The germline V and J ends were trimmed by 3 bases and 1 base, with 7 bases remaining between them.

The CDR3 sequence: CASSATAGGTDTQYF. DNA of the CDR3: TGTGCCAGCAGTGCCACGGCGGGAGGGACAGATACGCAGTATTTT. The V call is TRBV6-1, the J call TRBJ2-3; 9 bases fit TRBD2. Looked up from germline, CDR1 is MNHNS and CDR2 is SASEGT. The J segment lost 3 bases and the V segment lost 4 bases, leaving 5 bases of the junction unmatched. There are 15 residues in the CDR3.

This clonotype was seen a handful of times. V usage is TRBV7-8 and J usage is TRBJ2-7; no reliable D call. Germline-derived CDR1 and CDR2 are SGHVS and FQNEAQ. The CDR3 totals 16 residues. The V end lost 6 bases, the J end lost 0 bases, and 18 bases lay between the germline ends. DNA for the CDR3: TGTGCCAGCAGACCTAGACGCGGCTTCAGCTCCTACGAGCAGTACTTC. Residues: CASRPRRGFSSYEQYF.